This T cell receptor beta chain is from a study of cytomegalovirus exposure and HLA in healthy donors. PCR used 60 Vbeta primers and 13 Jbeta primers. TCRdb's table, derived via immunoSEQ multiplex PCR, lists solely in-frame clones and lacks some. Of 77,000 or so clones in the sample, 75% were seen once. This CDR3 contains 10 residues. V lost 3 bases to trimming and J lost 8 bases, with 7 bases between them. Germline CDR1 and CDR2: GTSNPN and SVGIG (reference sequence). The receptor comes from a woman in her 40s in good health and CMV-seronegative. The chain recombines TRBV30 with TRBJ1-1; D not resolved. Source material: PBMCs. In nucleotides, the CDR3 is TGTGCCTGGAGAAATCTAGAAGCTTTCTTT. It is translated as CAWRNLEAFF.